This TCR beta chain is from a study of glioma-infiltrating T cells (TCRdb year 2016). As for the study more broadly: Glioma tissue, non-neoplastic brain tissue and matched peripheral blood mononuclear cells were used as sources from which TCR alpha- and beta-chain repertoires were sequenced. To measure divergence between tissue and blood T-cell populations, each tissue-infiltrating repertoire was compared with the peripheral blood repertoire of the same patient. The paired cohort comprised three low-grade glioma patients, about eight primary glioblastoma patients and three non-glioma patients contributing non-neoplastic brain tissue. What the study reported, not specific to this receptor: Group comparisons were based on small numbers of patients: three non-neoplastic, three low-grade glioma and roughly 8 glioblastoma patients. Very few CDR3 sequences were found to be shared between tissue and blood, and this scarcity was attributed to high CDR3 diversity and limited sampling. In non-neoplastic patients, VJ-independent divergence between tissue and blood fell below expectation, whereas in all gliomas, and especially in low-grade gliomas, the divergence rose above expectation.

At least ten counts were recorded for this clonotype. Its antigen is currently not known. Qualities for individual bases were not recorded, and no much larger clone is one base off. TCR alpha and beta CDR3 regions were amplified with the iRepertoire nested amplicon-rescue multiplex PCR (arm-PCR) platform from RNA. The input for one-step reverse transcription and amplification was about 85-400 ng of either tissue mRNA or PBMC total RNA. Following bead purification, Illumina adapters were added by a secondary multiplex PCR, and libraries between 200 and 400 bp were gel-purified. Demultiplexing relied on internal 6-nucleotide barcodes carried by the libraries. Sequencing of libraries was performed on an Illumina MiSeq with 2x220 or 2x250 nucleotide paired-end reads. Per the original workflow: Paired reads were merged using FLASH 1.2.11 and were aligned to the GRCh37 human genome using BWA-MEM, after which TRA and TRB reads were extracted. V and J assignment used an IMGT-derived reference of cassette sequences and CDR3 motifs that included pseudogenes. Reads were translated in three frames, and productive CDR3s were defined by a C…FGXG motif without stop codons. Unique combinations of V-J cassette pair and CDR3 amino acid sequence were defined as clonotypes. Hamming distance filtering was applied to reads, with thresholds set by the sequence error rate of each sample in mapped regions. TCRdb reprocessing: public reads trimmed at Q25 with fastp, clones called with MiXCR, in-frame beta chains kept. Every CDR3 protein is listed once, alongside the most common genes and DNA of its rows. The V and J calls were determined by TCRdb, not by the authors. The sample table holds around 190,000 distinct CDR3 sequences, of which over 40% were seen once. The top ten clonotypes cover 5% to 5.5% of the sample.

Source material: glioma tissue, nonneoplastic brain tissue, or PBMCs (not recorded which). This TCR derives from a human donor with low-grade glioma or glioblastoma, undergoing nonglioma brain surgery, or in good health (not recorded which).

The bases are TGTGCCAGCAGTTTCTTGGGGTGGAATCAGCCCCAGCATTTT. This yields the protein CASSFLGWNQPQHF. Recombination joined TRBV28 with TRBJ1-5, with no reliable assignment of the D segment. Its CDR3 holds 14 amino acids, cysteine through phenylalanine. Only the CDR3 part of the read is kept: 42 bases, read in frame from the first base. The germline V gene specifies MDHEN as CDR1 and SYDVKM as CDR2. V is cut by 3 bases and J by 4 bases, and the space between the germline ends is 10 bases. Extended through the reference TRBV28 and TRBJ1-5 proteins, this CDR3 yields the full variable domain: DVKVTQSSRYLVKRTGEKVFLECVQDMDHENMFWYRQDPGLGLRLIYFSYDVKMKEKGDIPEGYSVSREKKERFSLILESASTNQTSMYLCASSFLGWNQPQHFGDGTRLSIL.